This is a list of T cell receptor beta chains from one sample in a study of cytomegalovirus exposure and HLA in healthy donors. Method: immunoSEQ multiplex PCR; TCRdb's copy keeps in-frame clones and lacks some. The table records roughly 160,000 clones, roughly 80% of them present only once. The material sequenced was PBMCs. The receptors were sampled from a male donor in good health and CMV-seropositive. Each CDR3 is given with its conserved first and last residue. D genes are given only for firm matches. Clone size appears in some rows only: once, few, many, or a class for an expanded clone.

TRBV7-9,TRBJ1-4,few,.,TGTGCCAGCAGCTTGAGAATGGCTAATGAAAAACTGTTTTTT,CASSLRMANEKLFF
TRBV5-8,TRBJ1-5,.,.,TGTGCCAGCAGCTTACGGGCAGGGAACCAGCCCCAGCATTTT,CASSLRAGNQPQHF
TRBV7-8,TRBJ1-5,.,.,TGTGCCAGCAGCTTAGAACCGGGGCCCCAGCATTTT,CASSLEPGPQHF
TRBV10-2,TRBJ1-1,.,.,TGCGCCAGCAGTGACAGGCCCATGAACACTGAAGCTTTCTTT,CASSDRPMNTEAFF
TRBV7-2,TRBJ2-7,.,TRBD1,TGTGCCAGCAGCTCGGACAGGAGCTCCTACGAGCAGTACTTC,CASSSDRSSYEQYF
TRBV27,TRBJ1-5,.,TRBD1,TGTGCCAGCAGTTCCCAGGGGGCGGATCAGCCCCAGCATTTT,CASSSQGADQPQHF
TRBV29-1,TRBJ1-5,once,TRBD1,TGCAGCGTGGCTACAGGGGTGGGCCAGCCCCAGCATTTT,CSVATGVGQPQHF
TRBV28,TRBJ1-1,.,.,TGTGCCAGCAGTTCTGCCGGGACAACGAACACTGAAGCTTTCTTT,CASSSAGTTNTEAFF
TRBV19,TRBJ2-3,.,TRBD1,TGTGCCAGTAGTACGATGACGGGACAGAGCACAGATACGCAGTATTTT,CASSTMTGQSTDTQYF
TRBV6-5,TRBJ1-4,once,.,TGTGCCAGCTCGGGGGGGCCTCTAACTAATGAAAAACTGTTTTTT,CASSGGPLTNEKLFF
TRBV11-2,TRBJ2-7,once,.,TGTGCCAGCGAACTAGGGGGTCACAGGGATTCCTACGAGCAGTACTTC,CASELGGHRDSYEQYF
TRBV7-2,TRBJ1-2,.,TRBD1,TGTGCCAGCAGCTTAGCCCTTGACAGGGGAGGTGGCTACACCTTC,CASSLALDRGGGYTF
TRBV6-1,TRBJ2-1,few,.,TGTGCCAGCAGTGAATCCCGGGAGATGGTGTATGAGCAGTTCTTC,CASSESREMVYEQFF
TRBV5-1,TRBJ2-1,.,.,TGCGCCAGCAGCTTGGGGGACGGGAGCTCCTACAATGAGCAGTTCTTC,CASSLGDGSSYNEQFF
TRBV30,TRBJ1-2,.,TRBD1,TGTGCCTGGAGTCCCCCCCCAGGGGGCGGTGGCTACACCTTC,CAWSPPPGGGGYTF
TRBV6-6,TRBJ1-2,.,.,TGTGCCAGCATTATCAAGGGGGAAGATGGCTACACCTTC,CASIIKGEDGYTF